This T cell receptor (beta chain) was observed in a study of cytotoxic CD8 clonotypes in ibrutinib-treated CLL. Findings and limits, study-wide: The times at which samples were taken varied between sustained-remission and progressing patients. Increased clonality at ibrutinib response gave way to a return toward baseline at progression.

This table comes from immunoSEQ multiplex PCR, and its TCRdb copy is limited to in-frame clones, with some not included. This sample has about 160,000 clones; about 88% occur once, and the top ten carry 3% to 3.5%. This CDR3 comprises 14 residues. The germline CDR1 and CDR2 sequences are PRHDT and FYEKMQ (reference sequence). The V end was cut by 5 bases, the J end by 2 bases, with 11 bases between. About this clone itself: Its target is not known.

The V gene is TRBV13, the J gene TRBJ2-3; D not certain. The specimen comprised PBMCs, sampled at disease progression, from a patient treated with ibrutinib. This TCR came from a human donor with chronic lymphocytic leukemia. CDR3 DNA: TGTGCCAGCAGCCCGTCCCCATACACAGATACGCAGTATTTT. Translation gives CASSPSPYTDTQYF.